Below, 29 T cell receptor beta chains from the same sample are listed, as sequenced in a study of OX40 agonist ivuxolimab in advanced cancers. The protocol was immunoSEQ multiplex PCR, while the TCRdb copy is restricted to in-frame clones and leaves out a portion. The sample shows about 68,000 clones, more than 70% of them seen only once. Sequencing was performed on CD4+ or CD8+ T cells sorted from blood, taken in a trial of the OX40 agonist ivuxolimab. The receptors were sampled from an adult with an advanced solid tumor such as melanoma, head and neck, liver or kidney cancer.

V gene TRBV6-5 combines with J gene TRBJ1-5; D gene unclear. The V gene's germline CDR1 is MNHEY and CDR2 SVGAGI. The V gene lost 0 bases and the J gene lost 4 bases, with 10 bases spanning the gap. This CDR3 is built from 15 residues. CDR3 residues: CASSYSGLTNQPQHF. The CDR3 DNA sequence: TGTGCCAGCAGTTACTCGGGCTTAACTAATCAGCCCCAGCATTTT.

J is TRBJ2-7 and V is TRBV11-2; 11 bases map to TRBD1. The CDR3 covers 14 residues. V trimming: 2 bases; J trimming: 6 bases; junction bases outside the gene matches: 3. CDR1 is SGHAT, CDR2 FQNNGV, per germline. CDR3 protein: CASSLRDRGSEQYF. In DNA form, the CDR3 reads TGTGCCAGCAGCTTAAGGGACAGGGGGTCCGAGCAGTACTTC. Complete variable domain (other parts from reference TRBV11-2 and TRBJ2-7): EAGVAQSPRYKIIEKRQSVAFWCNPISGHATLYWYQQILGQGPKLLIQFQNNGVVDDSQLPKDRFSAERLKGVDSTLKIQPAKLEDSAVYLCASSLRDRGSEQYFGPGTRLTVT.

The rearrangement joins TRBV28 to TRBJ2-7; TRBD1 aligns across 7 bases. CDR1 and CDR2 (germline): MDHEN, SYDVKM. CDR3 size: 12 residues. With 6 bases clipped from V and 7 bases from J, the junction kept 6 bases outside the gene matches. The CDR3 DNA is TGTGCCAGCAGCTCGGGACAGATTGAGCAGTACTTC. Translating it yields CASSSGQIEQYF.

The chain joins TRBV5-1 to TRBJ2-1, with D possibly matching TRBD2 (5 bases). Trimming shortened V by 0 bases and J by 0 bases, and 7 bases separated the two germline ends. This CDR3 has 15 amino acids. Per germline, CDR1 SGHRS and CDR2 YFSETQ. This chain's CDR3 is CASSLGGSSYNEQFF. The CDR3 bases are TGCGCCAGCAGCTTGGGAGGGAGCTCCTACAATGAGCAGTTCTTC.

The rearrangement uses TRBV5-1 and TRBJ1-4, with D hard to call. Per germline, CDR1 SGHRS and CDR2 YFSETQ. The CDR3 consists of 14 residues. Deletions cut 5 bases from V and 8 bases from J, with 16 bases between. DNA for the CDR3: TGCGCCAGCAGGCCCAATCCCGAACCCGAAAAACTGTTTTTT. Its protein is CASRPNPEPEKLFF.

This chain links TRBV7-2 with TRBJ2-1; TRBD2 matches at 12 bases. CDR1 and CDR2 (germline): SGHTA, FQGNSA. The CDR3 runs to 15 residues. Trimming took 5 bases from V and 6 from J; bases not matched to a gene: 5. CDR3 region: CASSLASGGANEQFF. For the CDR3, the DNA is TGTGCCAGCAGCCTTGCTAGCGGGGGGGCCAATGAGCAGTTCTTC.

V is TRBV7-9 and J is TRBJ2-7; D ambiguous. CDR3 length equals 14 residues. V was cut by 1 base and J by 0 bases, with 7 bases left in between. The germline V gene encodes CDR1 SEHNR and CDR2 FQNEAQ (reference sequence). This CDR3 is CASSLETLSYEQYF. CDR3 bases: TGTGCCAGCAGCTTAGAAACCCTCTCCTACGAGCAGTACTTC.

CDR3 nucleotides: TGTGCCAGCTCACCCGGACAGGGAGACCGAGAAGCTTTCTTT. Translation gives CASSPGQGDREAFF. The rearrangement uses TRBV18 and TRBJ1-1; 8 bases agree with TRBD1. The CDR3 totals 14 residues. Trimming took 3 bases from V and 8 from J; bases not matched to a gene: 8. Germline V gene sequence: CDR1 KGHSH, CDR2 LQKENI.

Turning to this clone: At one boundary the junction diverges from the germline segment, which might be a read error. The gene calls are TRBV19 and TRBJ2-2, with a possible D match to TRBD1 (5 bases). Per germline, CDR1 LNHDA and CDR2 SQIVND (reference sequence). This CDR3 is built from 14 residues. CDR3 amino acids: CASSVDRPTGELFF. Written as DNA, the CDR3 is TGTGCCAGTAGTGTAGACAGACCCACCGGGGAGCTGTTTTTT.

V is TRBV29-1 and J is TRBJ1-4; D possibly corresponds to TRBD1 (5 bases). The germline V gene has CDR1 SQVTM and CDR2 ANQGSEA. This CDR3 contains 12 residues. Trimming took off 4 bases at V and 8 bases at J, with 11 bases between the two ends. The CDR3 DNA reads TGCAGCGTTGGGCAGGGACCAGAAAAACTGTTTTTT. It is translated as CSVGQGPEKLFF.

The chain links TRBV10-3 to TRBJ2-2; D is uncertain. Trimming stripped 4 bases from V and 6 bases from J, with 9 bases between. In germline, CDR1 is ENHRY, CDR2 SYGVKD. The CDR3 length is 13 residues. The CDR3 loop is CAISVALPGELFF. CDR3 DNA sequence: TGTGCCATCAGTGTGGCGCTACCCGGGGAGCTGTTTTTT.

The V call is TRBV25-1, the J call TRBJ2-5; D remains ambiguous. Trimming stripped 4 bases from V and 8 bases from J, with 8 bases between. There are 11 residues in the CDR3. Germline lookup yields CDR1 MGHDK and CDR2 SYGVNS. In nucleotides, the CDR3 is TGTGCCAGCAGTGGCGTGGCAACCCAGTACTTC. Protein sequence: CASSGVATQYF.

The V and J genes are TRBV2 and TRBJ2-7; unclear D gene. CDR3 length equals 11 residues. CDR1 and CDR2 from the germline V gene are SNHLY and FYNNEI. Trimming stripped 5 bases from V and 6 bases from J, with 8 bases between. CDR3 sequence reads: CASSLGFEQYF. As DNA, the CDR3 is TGTGCCAGCAGTTTGGGGTTCGAGCAGTACTTC.

V and J are TRBV6-1 and TRBJ1-3; D remains ambiguous. This CDR3 region has 12 residues. With 10 bases removed from V and 8 bases from J, the gap between germline ends came to 15 bases. Germline V gene lookup returns CDR1 MNHNS and CDR2 SASEGT. The CDR3 sequence: CATRPSKDTIYF. DNA for the CDR3: TGTGCCACCCGTCCTAGTAAGGACACCATATATTTT.

The J gene is TRBJ2-5, the V gene TRBV6-5; D is possibly TRBD1 (6 bases). The germline V gene encodes CDR1 MNHEY and CDR2 SVGAGI. The germline V and J ends were trimmed by 6 bases and 0 bases, with 14 bases remaining between them. The CDR3 spans 15 residues. The CDR3 here is CASRPGQTHQETQYF. The CDR3 DNA is TGTGCCAGCAGACCCGGACAGACCCACCAAGAGACCCAGTACTTC.

The rearrangement uses TRBV2 and TRBJ2-5; TRBD1 is a possible D gene (6 bases). Trimming removed 2 bases at V and 13 bases at J, with 17 bases between. The length of the CDR3 is 13 residues. Germline V gene lookup returns CDR1 SNHLY and CDR2 FYNNEI. Here the CDR3 reads CASSERKDSVRYF. The CDR3 nucleotides read TGTGCCAGCAGTGAAAGGAAGGACAGTGTAAGGTACTTC.

The CDR3: CASSQDRGNSPLHF. DNA of the CDR3: TGTGCCAGCAGTCAGGACAGGGGTAATTCACCCCTCCACTTT. The chain employs TRBV6-4 and TRBJ1-6; TRBD1 agrees at 9 bases. Germline CDR1 reads MRHNA; CDR2 reads SNTAGT. V dropped 5 bases and J dropped 6; count of bases not matched to a gene: 2. The CDR3 extends over 14 amino acids.

The chain carries TRBV7-2 and TRBJ2-7, with 10 bases that match TRBD2. The germline gives CDR1 SGHTA, CDR2 FQGNSA. The CDR3 sequence is 17 residues long. V gave up 5 bases and J gave up 3 bases; unmatched junction bases: 13. This chain's CDR3 is CASSRTSGGVTLYEQYF. The CDR3 DNA reads TGTGCCAGCAGCCGGACTAGCGGAGGCGTAACCCTCTACGAGCAGTACTTC.

This sequence joins TRBV4-3 and TRBJ1-6; a weak D match, TRBD1 (5 bases). The CDR3 contains 15 residues. The germline V gene encodes CDR1 LGHNA and CDR2 YSLEER. The V gene lost 1 base and the J gene lost 9 bases, with 13 bases spanning the gap. The CDR3 reads CASSQVRYGTSPLHF. The CDR3 DNA sequence: TGCGCCAGCAGCCAAGTAAGGTACGGGACTTCACCCCTCCACTTT.

The rearrangement uses TRBV2 and TRBJ1-5, with 10 bases aligning to TRBD1. CDR3 size: 14 residues. V lost 6 bases to trimming and J lost 2 bases; unmatched junction nucleotides: 1. CDR1 and CDR2 from the germline V gene are SNHLY and FYNNEI. The DNA of the CDR3 is TGTGCCAGCAGCGGACAGGGGGGCAATCAGCCCCAGCATTTT. Translated: CASSGQGGNQPQHF.

The rearrangement uses TRBV4-3 and TRBJ2-5, with D maybe TRBD1 (8 bases). Per germline, CDR1 LGHNA and CDR2 YSLEER. This CDR3 comprises 16 residues. The ends were cut back, 3 bases at V and 2 bases at J, with 16 bases in the middle. In DNA form, the CDR3 reads TGCGCCAGCAGCCAGGCTACAGGGGGGGTACAAGAGACCCAGTACTTC. Its protein product is CASSQATGGVQETQYF.

The chain employs TRBV7-9 and TRBJ2-7; possibly TRBD2 for D (5 bases). V lost 4 bases, J lost 6 bases, and 13 bases lay in between. The CDR3 is 13 residues long. Germline loops: CDR1 SEHNR, CDR2 FQNEAQ (reference sequence). CDR3 residues: CASSYEGIGEQYF. For the CDR3, the DNA is TGTGCCAGCAGCTATGAGGGAATCGGCGAGCAGTACTTC. The whole variable domain, remainder taken from reference TRBV7-9 and TRBJ2-7, is DTGVSQNPRHKITKRGQNVTFRCDPISEHNRLYWYRQTLGQGPEFLTYFQNEAQLEKSRLLSDRFSAERPKGSFSTLEIQRTEQGDSAMYLCASSYEGIGEQYFGPGTRLTVT.

This chain uses TRBV7-2 with TRBJ1-5; D is uncertain. Germline CDR1 is SGHTA and CDR2 is FQGNSA. Trimming shortened V by 0 bases and J by 5 bases, and 8 bases separated the two germline ends. The CDR3 consists of 14 residues. Here the CDR3 DNA reads TGTGCCAGCAGCTTAGCGTCTTGGGATCAGCCCCAGCATTTT. It codes for CASSLASWDQPQHF. Full variable domain (rest looked up from reference TRBV7-2 and TRBJ1-5): GAGVSQSPSNKVTEKGKDVELRCDPISGHTALYWYRQSLGQGLEFLIYFQGNSAPDKSGLPSDRFSAERTGGSVSTLTIQRTQQEDSAVYLCASSLASWDQPQHFGDGTRLSIL.

This chain connects TRBV10-3 to TRBJ1-1, with D tentatively TRBD1 (5 bases). The CDR3 is 15 residues long. V was trimmed by 0 bases and J by 7 bases, leaving 15 bases between them. Per germline, CDR1 ENHRY and CDR2 SYGVKD. CDR3 bases: TGTGCCATCAGTGAGTCGTCCCGGGGCAAGGGTGAAGCTTTCTTT. This sequence encodes CAISESSRGKGEAFF.

The chain couples TRBV7-2 to TRBJ2-7, with D unresolved. The germline gives CDR1 SGHTA, CDR2 FQGNSA. The CDR3 runs to 16 residues. V lost 5 bases and J 3 bases, leaving 20 bases between the germline ends. CDR3 nucleotides: TGTGCCAGCAGCCCAAGAGTAGGGAATGTAGGCTACGAGCAGTACTTC. This codes for CASSPRVGNVGYEQYF. The full variable domain, in which reference TRBV7-2 and TRBJ2-7 provide the parts outside the CDR3, is GAGVSQSPSNKVTEKGKDVELRCDPISGHTALYWYRQSLGQGLEFLIYFQGNSAPDKSGLPSDRFSAERTGGSVSTLTIQRTQQEDSAVYLCASSPRVGNVGYEQYFGPGTRLTVT.

The chain employs TRBV6-5 and TRBJ1-2; D is perhaps TRBD1 (5 bases). The CDR3 is made up of 14 amino acids. Trimming pared 4 bases from V and 4 bases from J, leaving 13 bases between. CDR1 is MNHEY and CDR2 is SVGAGI in the germline V gene. Here the CDR3 DNA reads TGTGCCAGCAGTTTCACAGACGGGACCTATGGCTACACCTTC. It translates to CASSFTDGTYGYTF.

The chain recombines TRBV7-2 with TRBJ2-5; D is perhaps TRBD1 (5 bases). CDR1 is SGHTA and CDR2 is FQGNSA in the germline V gene. CDR3 length equals 13 residues. V was trimmed by 3 bases and J by 5 bases, leaving 10 bases between them. CDR3 in DNA: TGTGCCAGCAGCTTTCCCAACAGGGAGACCCAGTACTTC. Its protein product is CASSFPNRETQYF. Full variable domain (outside the CDR3, taken from reference TRBV7-2 and TRBJ2-5): GAGVSQSPSNKVTEKGKDVELRCDPISGHTALYWYRQSLGQGLEFLIYFQGNSAPDKSGLPSDRFSAERTGGSVSTLTIQRTQQEDSAVYLCASSFPNRETQYFGPGTRLLVL.

This clone is categorized as medium-sized. This chain connects TRBV6-5 to TRBJ1-6, with D tentatively TRBD1 (5 bases). The CDR3 covers 15 residues. CDR1 MNHEY and CDR2 SVGAGI come from the germline V gene. V was shortened by 3 bases and J by 6 bases, with 12 bases between the two germline ends. In DNA, the CDR3 is TGTGCCAGCAGTTATGACCGGGACGGTAATTCACCCCTCCACTTT. Its translation is CASSYDRDGNSPLHF.

The V call is TRBV21-1, the J call TRBJ1-1; TRBD1 was called by the table and not checked on the DNA. TRBV21-1 is flagged as a pseudogene. The CDR3 is made up of 18 amino acids. The CDR3 here is CASSNPGTANPLNTEAFF. The CDR3 nucleotides are TGTGCCAGCAGCAATCCCGGGACAGCCAATCCCCTGAACACTGAAGCTTTCTTT.